This T cell receptor (beta chain) was found in a study of blood T cells in healthy people across ages. The CDR3 has 11 amino acids. In germline, CDR1 is SGHAT, CDR2 FQNNGV. Trimming shortened V by 6 bases and J by 6 bases, and 7 bases separated the two germline ends. The second PCR ran about 6 to 12 cycles with a sample-barcoded 5' primer and J-beta primers. TCRdb re-analysed the 5' RACE reads in MiXCR, keeping a single row per CDR3 protein. Of about 1.5 million distinct CDR3 sequences in the sample, roughly two fifths were seen once. The sample holds many counts of this clonotype. The source is a woman younger than 30 in good health. The rearrangement uses TRBV11-2 and TRBJ2-3, with D hard to call. Sequenced material: blood. CDR3 sequence: CASRAGDTQYF. In DNA form, the CDR3 reads TGTGCCAGCAGGGCTGGCGATACGCAGTATTTT.